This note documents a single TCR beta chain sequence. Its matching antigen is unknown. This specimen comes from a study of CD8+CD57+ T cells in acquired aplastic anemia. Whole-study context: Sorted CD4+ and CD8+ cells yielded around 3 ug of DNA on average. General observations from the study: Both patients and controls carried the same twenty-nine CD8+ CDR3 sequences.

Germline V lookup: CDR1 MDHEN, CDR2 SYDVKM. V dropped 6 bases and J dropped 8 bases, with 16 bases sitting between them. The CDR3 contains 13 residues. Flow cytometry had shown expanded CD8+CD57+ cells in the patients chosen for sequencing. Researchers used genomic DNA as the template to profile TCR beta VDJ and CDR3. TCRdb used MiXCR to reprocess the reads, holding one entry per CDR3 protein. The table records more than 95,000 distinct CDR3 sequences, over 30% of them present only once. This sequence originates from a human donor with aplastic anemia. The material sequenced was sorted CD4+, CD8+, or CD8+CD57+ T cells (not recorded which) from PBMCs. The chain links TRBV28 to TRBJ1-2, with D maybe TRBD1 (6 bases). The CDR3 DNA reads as TGTGCCAGCAGACCGCAGGGGCAGAGGGGCTACACCTTC. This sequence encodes CASRPQGQRGYTF.